This TCR beta chain was profiled in a study of blood T cell repertoires in COVID-19 (dated by TCRdb to 2018 to 2020). Broadly, across the study: Recovered participants in ImmuneRACE Cohort 3 were defined as having two consecutive negative NP/OP PCR tests, clearance from a healthcare professional, or resolution of symptoms. Samples from collaborators originated in the United States, Italy and Spain and spanned both the acute and convalescent phases of COVID-19. The material from the prospective study consisted of cDNA or gDNA derived from T cells, B-cell-depleted T cells, or PBMCs. The dataset comprised deeply sampled blood TCRbeta repertoires from subjects exposed to, actively infected with, or recovered from COVID-19. The repertoires were made available in a free public database intended to serve as a resource for research on the immune response to SARS-CoV-2. Samples came from the ongoing ImmuneRACE study (first 160 participants) plus 1,254 subjects from 6 global collaborators. The sample metadata nearly always contained a de-identified subject ID, COVID-19 status, age in years and sex. Where available, HLA class I and class II types were taken from metadata supplied by the sample provider and were not determined by assay-based typing.

Broader findings and caveats from the paper: How much clinical and demographic metadata was included differed by source and by participant, and the metadata was provided uncurated.

Participants in the prospective study were enrolled through a virtual design, were aged about 18 to 100 years, and lived in 20 to 30 United States geographic areas. In the prospective study, participants were assigned to cohorts based on the clinical history participants reported in a screening survey and a study questionnaire. Each participant in the prospective study had whole blood, serum and a nasopharyngeal or oropharyngeal swab collected by mobile phlebotomists. Additional blood draws and questionnaires over an approximately 2-month period could optionally be provided by prospective study participants. Blood samples from the prospective study were shipped frozen or at room temperature prior to DNA extraction. This clone has just one count. There is no known antigen for this receptor. Per-base quality was not reported, and no clone a single base away is much larger than it. CDR1 and CDR2, looked up from the germline V gene, are SNHLY and FYNNEI. V and J lose 3 bases and 10 bases, and a span of 10 bases separates them. From the cysteine up to the phenylalanine, the CDR3 has a length of 13 residues. The only DNA kept is the CDR3, 39 bases in frame from the first base.

TCRbeta CDR3 regions were amplified from genomic DNA using the immunoSEQ Assay, a bias-controlled multiplex PCR. The paper's processing steps were these. The number of nucleated cells in each sample was estimated by amplification of reference gene primers within the assay. To quantify the absolute abundance of each unique TCRbeta CDR3 rearrangement, sequence reads were collapsed and filtered. For each sample, productive Simpson clonality was calculated as the square root of Simpson's diversity index across productive rearrangements. TCRdb's version of the immuneACCESS table is confined to in-frame rearrangements and falls short of the full clone set. An unresolved V gene accounts for under half of the shortfall where checked; the remainder is of unknown origin. V, J and clone size derive from that table, while D and trimming were established from the DNA sequence. Recorded for this sample are about 170,000 clones; 79% of them occurred a single time. The ten largest clones add up to over 15% of the sample.

The sequence is built from TRBV2 and TRBJ1-6; the D region possibly corresponds to TRBD1 (5 bases align). The sample comprised PBMCs or T cells enriched from blood (not recorded which). This TCR derives from a woman aged 70 to 79 in a cohort exposed to, infected with or recovered from COVID-19 (not recorded which). Here is the DNA: TGTGCCAGCAGTGACCAGGGAATCTCACCCCTCCACTTT. Its protein reads: CASSDQGISPLHF. Reference TRBV2 and TRBJ1-6 proteins supply the regions before and after the CDR3; the full variable domain is: EPEVTQTPSHQVTQMGQEVILRCVPISNHLYFYWYRQILGQKVEFLVSFYNNEISEKSEIFDDQFSVERPDGSNFTLKIRSTKLEDSAMYFCASSDQGISPLHFGNGTRLTVT.